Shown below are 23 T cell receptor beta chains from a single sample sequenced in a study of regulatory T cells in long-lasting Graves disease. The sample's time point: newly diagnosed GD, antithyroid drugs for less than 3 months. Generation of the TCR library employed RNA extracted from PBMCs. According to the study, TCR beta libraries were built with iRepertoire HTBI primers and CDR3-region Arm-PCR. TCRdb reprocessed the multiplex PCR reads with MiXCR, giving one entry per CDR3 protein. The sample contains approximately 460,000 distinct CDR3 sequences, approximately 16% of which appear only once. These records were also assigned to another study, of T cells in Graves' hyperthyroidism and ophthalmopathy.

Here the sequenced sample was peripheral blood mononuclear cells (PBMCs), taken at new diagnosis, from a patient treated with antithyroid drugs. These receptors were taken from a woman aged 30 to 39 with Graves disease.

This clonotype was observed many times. CDR3 residues: CASRRESYEQYF. The CDR3 region has the DNA TGTGCCAGCAGGAGGGAATCCTACGAGCAGTACTTC. The gene calls are TRBV6-2 or TRBV6-3 and TRBJ2-7; D perhaps matches TRBD2 (5 bases). The V gene lost 6 bases and the J gene lost 1 base, with 7 bases spanning the gap. The germline gives CDR1 MNHEY, CDR2 SVGEGT. The CDR3 runs to 12 residues.

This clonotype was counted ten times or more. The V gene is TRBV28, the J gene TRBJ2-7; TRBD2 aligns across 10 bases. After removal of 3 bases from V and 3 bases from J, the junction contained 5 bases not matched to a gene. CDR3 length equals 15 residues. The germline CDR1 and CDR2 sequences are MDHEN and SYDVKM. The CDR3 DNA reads TGTGCCAGCAGTTTGGCGGGGACTAGCGACTACGAGCAGTACTTC. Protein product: CASSLAGTSDYEQYF.

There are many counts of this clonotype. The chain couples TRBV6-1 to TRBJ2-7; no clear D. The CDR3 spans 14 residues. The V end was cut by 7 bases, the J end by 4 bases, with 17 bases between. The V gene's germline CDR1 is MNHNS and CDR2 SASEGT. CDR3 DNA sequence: TGTGCCAGCACTCGGGCGCTGGGAAGTTACGAGCAGTACTTC. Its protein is CASTRALGSYEQYF.

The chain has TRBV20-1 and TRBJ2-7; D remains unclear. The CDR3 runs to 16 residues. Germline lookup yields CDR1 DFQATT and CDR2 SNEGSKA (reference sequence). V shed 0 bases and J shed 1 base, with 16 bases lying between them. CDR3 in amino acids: CSARDPEHTSSYEQYF. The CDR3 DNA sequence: TGCAGTGCTAGAGATCCGGAGCATACGTCGTCCTACGAGCAGTACTTC.

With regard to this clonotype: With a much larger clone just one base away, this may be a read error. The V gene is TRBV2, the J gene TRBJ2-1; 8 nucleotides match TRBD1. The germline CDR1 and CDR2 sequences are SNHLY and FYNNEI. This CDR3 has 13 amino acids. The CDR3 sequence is CASEGTGYNEQSF. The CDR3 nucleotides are TGTGCCAGCGAAGGGACAGGCTACAATGAGCAGTCCTTC.

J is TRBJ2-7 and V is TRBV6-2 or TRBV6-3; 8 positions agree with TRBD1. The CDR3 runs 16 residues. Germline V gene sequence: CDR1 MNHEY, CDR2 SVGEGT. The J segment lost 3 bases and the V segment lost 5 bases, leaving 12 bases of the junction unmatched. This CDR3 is CASSGSSGQGFYEQYF. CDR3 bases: TGTGCCAGCAGTGGCTCGAGCGGACAGGGATTCTACGAGCAGTACTTC.

CDR3 nucleotides: TGTGCCAGCAGCGTTAATATGGCAGGGGAACCCTTCTCTGGGGCCAACGTCCTGACTTTC. It specifies CASSVNMAGEPFSGANVLTF. V gene TRBV9 combines with J gene TRBJ2-6; D may be TRBD1 (6 bases). Germline V CDR1 and CDR2: SGDLS, YYNGEE. V was cut by 2 bases and J by 0 bases, with 21 bases left in between. The CDR3 sequence is 20 residues long.

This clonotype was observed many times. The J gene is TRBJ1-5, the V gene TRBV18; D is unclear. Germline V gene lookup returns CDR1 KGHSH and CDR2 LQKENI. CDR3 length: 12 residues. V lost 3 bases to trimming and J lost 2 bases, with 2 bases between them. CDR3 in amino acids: CASSPGNQPQHF. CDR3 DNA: TGTGCCAGCTCACCTGGCAATCAGCCCCAGCATTTT. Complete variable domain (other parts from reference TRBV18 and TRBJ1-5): NAGVMQNPRHLVRRRGQEARLRCSPMKGHSHVYWYRQLPEEGLKFMVYLQKENIIDESGMPKERFSAEFPKEGPSILRIQQVVRGDSAAYFCASSPGNQPQHFGDGTRLSIL.

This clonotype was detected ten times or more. CDR3 nucleotide sequence: TGTGCCAGCAGCCAGGGGGGACAGGGAATTACAGATACGCAGTATTTT. Its protein product is CASSQGGQGITDTQYF. This rearrangement joins TRBV3-1 to TRBJ2-3; 9 bases match TRBD1. CDR3 length equals 16 residues. With 3 bases clipped from V and 3 bases from J, the junction kept 7 bases outside the gene matches. The germline V gene encodes CDR1 LGHDT and CDR2 YNNKEL (reference sequence).

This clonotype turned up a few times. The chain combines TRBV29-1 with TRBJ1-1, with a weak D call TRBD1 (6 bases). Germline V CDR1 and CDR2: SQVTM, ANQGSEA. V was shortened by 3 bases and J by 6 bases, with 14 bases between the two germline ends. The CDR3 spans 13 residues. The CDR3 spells CSVDNRVGAEAFF. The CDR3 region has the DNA TGCAGCGTTGATAACAGGGTTGGTGCTGAAGCTTTCTTT.

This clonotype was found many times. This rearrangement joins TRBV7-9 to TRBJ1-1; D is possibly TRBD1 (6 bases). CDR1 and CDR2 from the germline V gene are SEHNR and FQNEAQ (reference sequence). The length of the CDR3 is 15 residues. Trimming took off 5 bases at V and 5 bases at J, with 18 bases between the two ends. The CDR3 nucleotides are TGTGCCAGCAGCCCGGGGGGGGCAGGGAGGACTGAAGCTTTCTTT. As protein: CASSPGGAGRTEAFF.

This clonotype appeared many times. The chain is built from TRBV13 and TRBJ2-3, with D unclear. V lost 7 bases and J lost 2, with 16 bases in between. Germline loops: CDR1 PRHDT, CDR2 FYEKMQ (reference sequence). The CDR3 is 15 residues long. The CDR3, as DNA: TGTGCCAGCACTCCCTTGGCGCGCCTCACAGATACGCAGTATTTT. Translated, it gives CASTPLARLTDTQYF.

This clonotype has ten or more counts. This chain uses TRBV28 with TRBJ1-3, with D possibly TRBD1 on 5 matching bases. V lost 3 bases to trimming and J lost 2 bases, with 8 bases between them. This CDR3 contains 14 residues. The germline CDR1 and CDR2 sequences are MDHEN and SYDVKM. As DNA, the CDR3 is TGTGCCAGCAGTTTTGGGGGGGCTGGAAACACCATATATTTT. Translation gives CASSFGGAGNTIYF. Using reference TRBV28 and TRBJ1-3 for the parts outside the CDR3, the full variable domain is DVKVTQSSRYLVKRTGEKVFLECVQDMDHENMFWYRQDPGLGLRLIYFSYDVKMKEKGDIPEGYSVSREKKERFSLILESASTNQTSMYLCASSFGGAGNTIYFGEGSWLTVV.

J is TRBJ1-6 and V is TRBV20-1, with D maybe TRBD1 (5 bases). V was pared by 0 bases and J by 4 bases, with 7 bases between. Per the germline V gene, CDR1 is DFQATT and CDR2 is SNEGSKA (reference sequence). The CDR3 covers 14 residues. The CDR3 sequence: CSARDGGYNSPLHF. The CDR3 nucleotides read TGCAGTGCTAGAGACGGGGGGTATAATTCACCCCTCCACTTT.

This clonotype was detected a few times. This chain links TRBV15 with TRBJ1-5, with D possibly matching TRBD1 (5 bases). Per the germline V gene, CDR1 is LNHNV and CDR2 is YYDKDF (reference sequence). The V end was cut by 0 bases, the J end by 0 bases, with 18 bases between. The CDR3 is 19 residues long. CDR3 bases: TGTGCCACCAGCAGAGATGGGGGACGGGGGGTCTATAGCAATCAGCCCCAGCATTTT. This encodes CATSRDGGRGVYSNQPQHF.

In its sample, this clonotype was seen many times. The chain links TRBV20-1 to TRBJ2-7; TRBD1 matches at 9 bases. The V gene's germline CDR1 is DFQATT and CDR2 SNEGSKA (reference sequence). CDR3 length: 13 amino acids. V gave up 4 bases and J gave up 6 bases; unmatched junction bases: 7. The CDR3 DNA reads TGCAGTGCTAACCGGGACAGGGCTGCCGAGCAGTACTTC. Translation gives CSANRDRAAEQYF.

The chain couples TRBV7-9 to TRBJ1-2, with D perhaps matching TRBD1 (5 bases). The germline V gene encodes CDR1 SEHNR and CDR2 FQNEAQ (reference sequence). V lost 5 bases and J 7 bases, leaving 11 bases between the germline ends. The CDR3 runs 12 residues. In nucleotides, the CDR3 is TGTGCCAGCAGCGGCGGGGGTAGTGGCTACACCTTC. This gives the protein CASSGGGSGYTF. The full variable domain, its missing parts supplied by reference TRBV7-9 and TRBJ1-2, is DTGVSQNPRHKITKRGQNVTFRCDPISEHNRLYWYRQTLGQGPEFLTYFQNEAQLEKSRLLSDRFSAERPKGSFSTLEIQRTEQGDSAMYLCASSGGGSGYTFGSGTRLTVV.

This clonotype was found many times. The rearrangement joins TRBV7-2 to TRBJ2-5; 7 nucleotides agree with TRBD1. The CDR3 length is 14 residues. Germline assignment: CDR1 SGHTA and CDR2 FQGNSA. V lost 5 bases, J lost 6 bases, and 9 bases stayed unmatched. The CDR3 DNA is TGTGCCAGCAGCCAGACGGGACAGATGAAGACCCAGTACTTC. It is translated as CASSQTGQMKTQYF.

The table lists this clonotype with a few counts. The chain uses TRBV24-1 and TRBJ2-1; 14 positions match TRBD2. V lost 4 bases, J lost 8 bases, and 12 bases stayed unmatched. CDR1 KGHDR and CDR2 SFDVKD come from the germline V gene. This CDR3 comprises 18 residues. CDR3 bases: TGTGCCACCAGTGAGGCCGGGACTAGCGGGGGCCCTTACGATGAGCAGTTCTTC. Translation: CATSEAGTSGGPYDEQFF.

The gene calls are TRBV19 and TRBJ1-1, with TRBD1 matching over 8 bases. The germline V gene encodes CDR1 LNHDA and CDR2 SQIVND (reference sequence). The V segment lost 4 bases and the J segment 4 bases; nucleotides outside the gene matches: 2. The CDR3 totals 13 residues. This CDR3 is CASSTQGGTEAFF. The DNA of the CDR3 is TGTGCCAGTAGTACACAGGGGGGCACTGAAGCTTTCTTT.

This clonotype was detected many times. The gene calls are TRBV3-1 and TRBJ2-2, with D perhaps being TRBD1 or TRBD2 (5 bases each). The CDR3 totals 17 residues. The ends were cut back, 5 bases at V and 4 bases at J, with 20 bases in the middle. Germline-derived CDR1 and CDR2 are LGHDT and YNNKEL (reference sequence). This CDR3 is CASSFRAGGLGTGELFF. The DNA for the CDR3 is TGTGCCAGCAGCTTCAGGGCGGGTGGCCTGGGCACCGGGGAGCTGTTTTTT.

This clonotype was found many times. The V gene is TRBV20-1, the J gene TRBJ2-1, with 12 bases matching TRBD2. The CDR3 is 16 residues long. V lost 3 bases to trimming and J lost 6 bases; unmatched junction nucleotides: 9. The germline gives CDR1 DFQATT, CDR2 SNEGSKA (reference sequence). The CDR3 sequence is CSASNPTGLAGNEQFF. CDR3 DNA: TGCAGTGCTAGTAATCCCACGGGACTAGCGGGCAATGAGCAGTTCTTC.

The CDR3 DNA sequence: TGTGCCAGCAGCCCCGCCCCACCCCCATACAATGAGCAGTTCTTC. This gives the protein CASSPAPPPYNEQFF. The V call is TRBV12-3 or TRBV12-4, the J call TRBJ2-1; D unclear. This CDR3 region has 15 residues. With 6 bases removed from V and 4 bases from J, the gap between germline ends came to 16 bases.